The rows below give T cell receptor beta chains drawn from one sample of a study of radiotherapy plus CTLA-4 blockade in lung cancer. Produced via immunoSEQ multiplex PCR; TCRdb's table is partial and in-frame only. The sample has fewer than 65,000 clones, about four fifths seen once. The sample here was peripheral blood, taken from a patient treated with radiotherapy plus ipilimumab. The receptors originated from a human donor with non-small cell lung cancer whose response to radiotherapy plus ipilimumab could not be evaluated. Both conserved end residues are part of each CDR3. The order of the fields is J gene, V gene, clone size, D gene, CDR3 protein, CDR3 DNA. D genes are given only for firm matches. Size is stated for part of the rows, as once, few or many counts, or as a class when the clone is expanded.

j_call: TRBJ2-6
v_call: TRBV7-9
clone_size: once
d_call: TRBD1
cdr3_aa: CASSFSGTAGANVLTF
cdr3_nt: TGTGCCAGCAGCTTTAGTGGGACAGCTGGGGCCAACGTCCTGACTTTC

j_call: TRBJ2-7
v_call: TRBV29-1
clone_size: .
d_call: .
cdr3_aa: CSVEIWSRYEQYF
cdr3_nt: TGCAGCGTTGAAATTTGGAGCCGCTACGAGCAGTACTTC

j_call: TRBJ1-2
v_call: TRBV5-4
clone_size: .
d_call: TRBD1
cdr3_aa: CASSSKPGQGYGYTF
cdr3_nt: TGTGCCAGCAGCTCAAAGCCGGGACAGGGGTATGGCTACACCTTC

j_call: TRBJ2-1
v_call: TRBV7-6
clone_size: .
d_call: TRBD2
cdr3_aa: CASSLDLTSGRGGSYNEQFF
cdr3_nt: TGTGCCAGCAGCTTAGACCTGACTAGCGGGAGAGGGGGCTCCTACAATGAGCAGTTCTTC

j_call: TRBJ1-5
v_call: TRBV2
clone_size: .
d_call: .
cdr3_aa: CASMGGLSNQPQHF
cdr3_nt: TGTGCCAGCATGGGGGGACTTAGCAATCAGCCCCAGCATTTT

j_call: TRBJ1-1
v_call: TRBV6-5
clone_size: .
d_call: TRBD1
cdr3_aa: CASTPSRTGYTEAFF
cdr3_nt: TGTGCCAGCACCCCATCGCGGACAGGGTACACTGAAGCTTTCTTT

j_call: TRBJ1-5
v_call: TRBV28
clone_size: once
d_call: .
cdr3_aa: CASSLIGPLGGYSNQPQHF
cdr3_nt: TGTGCCAGCAGTTTAATTGGGCCTTTAGGGGGTTATAGCAATCAGCCCCAGCATTTT

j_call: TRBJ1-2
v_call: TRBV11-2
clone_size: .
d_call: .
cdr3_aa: CASSSIAWQGIYGYTF
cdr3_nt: TGTGCCAGCAGCTCTATCGCCTGGCAGGGGATCTATGGCTACACCTTC

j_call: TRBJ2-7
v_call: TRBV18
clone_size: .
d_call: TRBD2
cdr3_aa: CASSPGLAGEQYF
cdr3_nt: TGTGCCAGCTCACCCGGACTAGCAGGCGAGCAGTACTTC

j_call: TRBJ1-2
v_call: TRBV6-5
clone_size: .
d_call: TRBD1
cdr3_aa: CASSSMTGWDGYTF
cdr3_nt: TGTGCCAGCAGCTCTATGACAGGGTGGGATGGCTACACCTTC

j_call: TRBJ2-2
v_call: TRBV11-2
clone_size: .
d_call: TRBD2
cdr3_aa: CASSWTSGNTGELFF
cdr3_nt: TGTGCCAGCAGCTGGACTAGCGGGAACACCGGGGAGCTGTTTTTT

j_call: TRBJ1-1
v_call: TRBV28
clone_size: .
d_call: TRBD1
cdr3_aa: CASSGKGTGKTEAFF
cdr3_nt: TGTGCCAGCAGTGGCAAAGGGACAGGGAAGACTGAAGCTTTCTTT

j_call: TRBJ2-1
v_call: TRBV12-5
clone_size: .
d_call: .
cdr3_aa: CASGFRLVTGIVYNEQFF
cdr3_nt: TGTGCTAGTGGATTTCGGCTAGTGACTGGAATTGTCTACAATGAGCAGTTCTTC

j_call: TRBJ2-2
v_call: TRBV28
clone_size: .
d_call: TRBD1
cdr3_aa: CASSLGDRTTGELFF
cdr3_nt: TGTGCCAGCAGTCTAGGGGACAGAACTACGGGGGAGCTGTTTTTT

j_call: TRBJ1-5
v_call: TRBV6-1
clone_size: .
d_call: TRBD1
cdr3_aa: CASSGMGTGVNQPQHF
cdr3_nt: TGTGCCAGCAGTGGGATGGGGACAGGGGTCAATCAGCCCCAGCATTTT

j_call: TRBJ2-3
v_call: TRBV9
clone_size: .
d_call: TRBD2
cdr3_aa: CASSPQTSGSTDTQYF
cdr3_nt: TGTGCCAGCAGCCCCCAGACTAGCGGGAGCACAGATACGCAGTATTTT

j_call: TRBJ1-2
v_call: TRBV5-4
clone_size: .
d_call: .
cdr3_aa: CASSLNREYGYTF
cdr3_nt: TGTGCCAGCAGCTTGAACAGGGAGTATGGCTACACCTTC

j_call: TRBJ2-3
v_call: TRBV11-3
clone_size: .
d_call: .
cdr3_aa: CASSLSQGSDTQYF
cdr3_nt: TGTGCCAGCAGCTTAAGCCAGGGCTCAGATACGCAGTATTTT

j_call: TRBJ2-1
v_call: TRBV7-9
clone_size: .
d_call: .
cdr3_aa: CASSSSGDSYNEQFF
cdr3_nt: TGTGCCAGCAGCTCAAGCGGTGACTCCTACAATGAGCAGTTCTTC

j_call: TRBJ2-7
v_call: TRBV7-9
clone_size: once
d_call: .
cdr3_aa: CASSLGLPGEQYF
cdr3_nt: TGTGCCAGCAGCTTAGGACTCCCCGGAGAGCAGTACTTC

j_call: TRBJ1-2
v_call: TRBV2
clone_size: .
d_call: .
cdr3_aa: CASSESGGWGYTF
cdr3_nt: TGTGCCAGCAGTGAGTCAGGAGGCTGGGGCTACACCTTC

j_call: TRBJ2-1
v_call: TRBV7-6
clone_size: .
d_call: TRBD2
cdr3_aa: CASSLVSGSDGQFF
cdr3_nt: TGTGCCAGCAGCTTAGTAAGCGGGAGCGATGGGCAGTTCTTC

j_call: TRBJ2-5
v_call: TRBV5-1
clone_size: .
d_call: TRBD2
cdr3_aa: CASSFPGLAGGPGETQYF
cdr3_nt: TGCGCCAGCAGCTTTCCGGGACTAGCGGGAGGGCCTGGAGAGACCCAGTACTTC

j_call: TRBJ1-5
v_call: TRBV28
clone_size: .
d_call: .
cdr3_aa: CASSLDRYQPQHF
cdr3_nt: TGTGCCAGCAGTCTAGACAGATATCAGCCCCAGCATTTT

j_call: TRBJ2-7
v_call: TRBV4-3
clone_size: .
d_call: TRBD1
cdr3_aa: CASSPQGVNYEQYF
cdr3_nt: TGCGCCAGCAGCCCACAGGGGGTAAACTACGAGCAGTACTTC

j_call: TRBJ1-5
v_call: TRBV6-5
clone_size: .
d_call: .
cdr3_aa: CASSYNRNSNQPQHF
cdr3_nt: TGTGCCAGCAGTTACAACAGGAATAGCAATCAGCCCCAGCATTTT

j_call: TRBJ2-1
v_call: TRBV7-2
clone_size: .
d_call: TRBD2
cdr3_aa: CASSLQREGNEQFF
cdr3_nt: TGTGCCAGCAGCTTACAGCGGGAGGGGAATGAGCAGTTCTTC

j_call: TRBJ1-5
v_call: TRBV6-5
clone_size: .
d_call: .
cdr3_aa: CASSYSGQTHQPQHF
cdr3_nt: TGTGCCAGCAGTTACAGCGGACAGACCCATCAGCCCCAGCATTTT

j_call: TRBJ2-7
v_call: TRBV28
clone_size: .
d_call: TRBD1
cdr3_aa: CASSSGTGFYEQYF
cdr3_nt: TGTGCCAGCAGCTCCGGGACAGGCTTCTACGAGCAGTACTTC

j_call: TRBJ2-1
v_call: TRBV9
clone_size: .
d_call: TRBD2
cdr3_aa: CASSGRLADNEQFF
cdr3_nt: TGTGCCAGCAGCGGGAGACTAGCGGACAATGAGCAGTTCTTC

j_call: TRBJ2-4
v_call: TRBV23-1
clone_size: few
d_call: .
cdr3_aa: CASSRRDSIAKNIQYF
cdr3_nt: TGCGCCAGCAGTCGACGGGATTCTATAGCCAAAAACATTCAGTACTTC

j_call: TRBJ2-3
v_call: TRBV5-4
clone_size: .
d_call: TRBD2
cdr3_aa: CASSAGLAGDTQYF
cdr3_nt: TGTGCCAGCAGCGCGGGACTAGCGGGAGATACGCAGTATTTT

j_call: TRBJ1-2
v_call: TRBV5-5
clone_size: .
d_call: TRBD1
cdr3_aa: CASSSKAWDRQNGYTF
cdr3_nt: TGTGCCAGCAGCTCCAAGGCCTGGGACAGGCAGAATGGCTACACCTTC

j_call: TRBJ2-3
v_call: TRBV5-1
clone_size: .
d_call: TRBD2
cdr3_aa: CASSPDGTSGSTDTQYF
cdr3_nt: TGCGCCAGCAGCCCCGATGGGACTAGCGGTAGCACAGATACGCAGTATTTT

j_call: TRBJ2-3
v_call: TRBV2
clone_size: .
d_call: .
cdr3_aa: CASIRDSNTDTQYF
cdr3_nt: TGTGCCAGCATAAGGGACTCGAACACAGATACGCAGTATTTT

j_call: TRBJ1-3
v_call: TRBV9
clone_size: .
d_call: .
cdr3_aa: CASSVGSLSGNTIYF
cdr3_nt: TGTGCCAGCAGCGTAGGGAGTCTCTCTGGAAACACCATATATTTT

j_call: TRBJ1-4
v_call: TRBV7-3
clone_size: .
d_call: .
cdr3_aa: CASSLIGGPTNEKLFF
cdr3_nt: TGTGCCAGCAGCTTAATTGGAGGTCCAACTAATGAAAAACTGTTTTTT

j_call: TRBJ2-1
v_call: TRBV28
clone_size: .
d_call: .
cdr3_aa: CASSTPGPSATTGQFF
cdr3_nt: TGTGCCAGCAGTACCCCGGGGCCTAGCGCGACGACGGGGCAGTTCTTC

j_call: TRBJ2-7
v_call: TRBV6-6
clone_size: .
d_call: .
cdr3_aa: CASSYSSGRNSYEQYF
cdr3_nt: TGTGCCAGCAGTTACTCATCAGGGAGGAACTCCTACGAGCAGTACTTC

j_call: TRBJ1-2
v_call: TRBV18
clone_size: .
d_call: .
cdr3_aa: CASSPGGELEYGYTF
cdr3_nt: TGTGCCAGCTCACCAGGGGGGGAGCTGGAGTATGGCTACACCTTC

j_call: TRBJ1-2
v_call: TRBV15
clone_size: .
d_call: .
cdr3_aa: CATSSQPDMTVTFYGYTF
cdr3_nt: TGTGCCACCAGCAGTCAACCGGACATGACAGTTACCTTCTATGGCTACACCTTC